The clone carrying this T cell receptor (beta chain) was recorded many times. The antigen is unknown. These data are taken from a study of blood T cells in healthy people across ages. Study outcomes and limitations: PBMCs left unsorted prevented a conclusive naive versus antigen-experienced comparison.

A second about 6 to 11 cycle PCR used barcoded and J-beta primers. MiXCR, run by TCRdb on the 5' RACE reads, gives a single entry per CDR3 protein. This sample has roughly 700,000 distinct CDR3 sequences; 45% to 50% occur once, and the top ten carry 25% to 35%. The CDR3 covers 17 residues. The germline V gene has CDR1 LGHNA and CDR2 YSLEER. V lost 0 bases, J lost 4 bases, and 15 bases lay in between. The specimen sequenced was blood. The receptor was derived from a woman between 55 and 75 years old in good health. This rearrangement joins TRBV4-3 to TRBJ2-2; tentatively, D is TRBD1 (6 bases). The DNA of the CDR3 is TGCGCCAGCAGCCAAGAAGGGTACCAGGGGTTCACCGGGGAGCTGTTTTTT. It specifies CASSQEGYQGFTGELFF.